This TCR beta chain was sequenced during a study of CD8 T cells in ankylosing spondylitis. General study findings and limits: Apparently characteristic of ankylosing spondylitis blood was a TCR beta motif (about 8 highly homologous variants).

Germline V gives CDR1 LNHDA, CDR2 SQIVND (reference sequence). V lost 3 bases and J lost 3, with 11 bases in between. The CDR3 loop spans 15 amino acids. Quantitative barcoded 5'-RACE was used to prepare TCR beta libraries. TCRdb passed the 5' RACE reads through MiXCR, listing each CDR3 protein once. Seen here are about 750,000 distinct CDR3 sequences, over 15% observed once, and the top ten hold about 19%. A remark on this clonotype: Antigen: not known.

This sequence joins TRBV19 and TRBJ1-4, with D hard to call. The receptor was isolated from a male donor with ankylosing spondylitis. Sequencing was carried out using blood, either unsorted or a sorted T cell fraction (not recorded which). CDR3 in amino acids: CASSMARISNEKLFF. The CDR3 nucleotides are TGTGCCAGTAGTATGGCAAGGATATCTAATGAAAAACTGTTTTTT.